These 29 T cell receptor beta chains share one sample of origin, sequenced in a study of blood T cell repertoires in COVID-19. Measured with immunoSEQ multiplex PCR; TCRdb has only the in-frame clones, and not every one. The data contain more than 200,000 clones, 70% to 90% of them singletons. The sample consisted of peripheral blood. The origin of the receptors is a woman aged 50 to 60 with acute or convalescent COVID-19.

CDR3 nucleotide sequence: TGTGCCAGCAGTGAACAGGGATTTAACTATGGCTACACCTTC. Its protein product is CASSEQGFNYGYTF. The chain has TRBV2 and TRBJ1-2; a weak D match, TRBD1 (5 bases). The CDR3 sequence is 14 residues long. CDR1 SNHLY and CDR2 FYNNEI come from the germline V gene. V dropped 2 bases and J dropped 1 base, with 8 bases sitting between them. The whole variable domain, remainder taken from reference TRBV2 and TRBJ1-2, is EPEVTQTPSHQVTQMGQEVILRCVPISNHLYFYWYRQILGQKVEFLVSFYNNEISEKSEIFDDQFSVERPDGSNFTLKIRSTKLEDSAMYFCASSEQGFNYGYTFGSGTRLTVV.

The chain is built from TRBV2 and TRBJ2-1; 7 bases line up with TRBD2. Germline V gives CDR1 SNHLY, CDR2 FYNNEI. The CDR3 is 15 residues long. V was pared by 4 bases and J by 5 bases, with 8 bases of the junction left unmatched. CDR3 nucleotides: TGTGCCAGCAGTGGGGGGGGAGGGCAGAACAATGAGCAGTTCTTC. Encoded protein: CASSGGGGQNNEQFF.

This sequence joins TRBV12-3 or TRBV12-4 and TRBJ1-1; D ambiguous. Trimming removed 7 bases at V and 4 bases at J, with 13 bases between. There are 13 residues in the CDR3. CDR3 sequence reads: CASTLASPTEAFF. CDR3 nucleotide sequence: TGTGCCAGCACCCTGGCAAGTCCCACTGAAGCTTTCTTT.

The chain recombines TRBV30 with TRBJ2-3; 9 positions agree with TRBD2. The V gene's germline CDR1 is GTSNPN and CDR2 SVGIG (reference sequence). The V segment lost 1 base and the J segment 4 bases; nucleotides outside the gene matches: 9. This CDR3 spans 16 amino acids. CDR3 bases: TGTGCCTGGAGTGAAGGTCGGCGGGGGGGGCCAGATACGCAGTATTTT. This sequence encodes CAWSEGRRGGPDTQYF. Supplemented by reference TRBV30 and TRBJ2-3, the full variable domain reads SQTIHQWPATLVQPVGSPLSLECTVEGTSNPNLYWYRQAAGRGLQLLFYSVGIGQISSEVPQNLSASRPQDRQFILSSKKLLLSDSGFYLCAWSEGRRGGPDTQYFGPGTRLTVL.

This chain links TRBV30 with TRBJ2-7; D call uncertain. The CDR3 has 14 amino acids. In germline, CDR1 is GTSNPN, CDR2 SVGIG (reference sequence). The V end was cut by 2 bases, the J end by 4 bases, with 15 bases between. The CDR3 here is CAWSQTLGIYEQYF. CDR3 nucleotides: TGTGCCTGGAGTCAAACCCTAGGCATTTACGAGCAGTACTTC.

The chain carries TRBV7-8 and TRBJ1-6; possible D gene TRBD1, 6 bases. The V gene's germline CDR1 is SGHVS and CDR2 FQNEAQ. With 1 base removed from V and 10 bases from J, the gap between germline ends came to 20 bases. This CDR3 region has 17 residues. CDR3 in DNA: TGTGCCAGCAGCTTAGTTCATGGTGGCAGGGGTCAGTCACCCCTCCACTTT. This sequence encodes CASSLVHGGRGQSPLHF.

This chain joins TRBV30 and TRBJ1-2, with D perhaps matching TRBD1 (6 bases). This CDR3 is built from 13 residues. Germline V gives CDR1 GTSNPN, CDR2 SVGIG (reference sequence). V lost 4 bases to trimming and J lost 7 bases, with 16 bases between them. CDR3 in DNA: TGTGCCTGGAACAGGGAAAATATGGGTGGCTACACCTTC. Protein sequence: CAWNRENMGGYTF.

The V and J genes are TRBV5-5 and TRBJ1-1, with a weak D call TRBD1 (6 bases). This CDR3 is 14 amino acids long. Germline V gives CDR1 SGHKS, CDR2 YYEKEE (reference sequence). Trimming removed 4 bases at V and 14 bases at J, with 24 bases between. CDR3 DNA: TGTGCCAGCAGCCAAACCACAGGGCTCATAGGATCCTTCTTT. Amino acid sequence: CASSQTTGLIGSFF.

This chain connects TRBV10-3 to TRBJ2-6; D is possibly TRBD1 (6 bases). Germline V gene data show CDR1 as ENHRY and CDR2 as SYGVKD. The CDR3 covers 18 residues. V was cut by 7 bases and J by 0 bases, with 19 bases left in between. The CDR3 spells CAINRGDRSSSGANVLTF. CDR3 DNA sequence: TGTGCCATCAATAGGGGTGACAGGTCCAGCTCTGGGGCCAACGTCCTGACTTTC.

The chain employs TRBV4-3 and TRBJ1-2, with unresolved D. The V gene lost 0 bases and the J gene lost 4 bases, with 9 bases spanning the gap. Germline V gene data show CDR1 as LGHNA and CDR2 as YSLEER. The CDR3 spans 14 residues. CDR3 residues: CASSQDAVGYGYTF. In DNA form, the CDR3 reads TGCGCCAGCAGCCAAGACGCGGTGGGCTATGGCTACACCTTC.

This sequence joins TRBV5-1 and TRBJ2-1, with TRBD2 identical over 8 bases. Germline lookup yields CDR1 SGHRS and CDR2 YFSETQ. V lost 4 bases to trimming and J lost 2 bases; unmatched junction nucleotides: 5. The CDR3 runs 15 residues. The CDR3 nucleotides read TGCGCCAGCAGCCTGACTAGCGATCCCTACAATGAGCAGTTCTTC. The encoded protein is CASSLTSDPYNEQFF.

This rearrangement joins TRBV7-3 to TRBJ2-3; D is possibly TRBD2 (6 bases). Germline V gives CDR1 SGHTA, CDR2 FQGTGA. This CDR3 has 15 residues. The V end was cut by 5 bases, the J end by 1 base, with 13 bases between. This chain's CDR3 is CASSPWAGRTDTQYF. The CDR3 nucleotides are TGTGCCAGCAGCCCCTGGGCGGGGCGCACAGATACGCAGTATTTT.

J is TRBJ1-6 and V is TRBV4-1, with a weak D call TRBD1 (5 bases). CDR1 and CDR2 from the germline V gene are MGHRA and YSYEKL. The CDR3 is made up of 20 amino acids. Trimming pared 0 bases from V and 0 bases from J, leaving 18 bases between. The CDR3: CASSQEGFAGSSSYNSPLHF. The DNA for the CDR3 is TGCGCCAGCAGCCAAGAAGGTTTTGCAGGGTCGAGCTCCTATAATTCACCCCTCCACTTT.

CDR3 protein: CASSIGSRDEQFF. In DNA, the CDR3 is TGTGCCAGCAGCATTGGGAGTCGCGATGAGCAGTTCTTC. The chain combines TRBV9 with TRBJ2-1, with TRBD2 as a possible D gene (5 bases). Germline values: CDR1 SGDLS, CDR2 YYNGEE. The CDR3 contains 13 residues. V was cut by 4 bases and J by 8 bases, with 13 bases left in between.

This clone was observed a few times. The V call is TRBV7-2, the J call TRBJ1-3; D not certain. The V and J ends lost 3 bases and 0 bases respectively, with 3 bases between them. The CDR3 spans 13 residues. Germline V lookup: CDR1 SGHTA, CDR2 FQGNSA. The CDR3 sequence: CASSFFSGNTIYF. CDR3 DNA sequence: TGTGCCAGCAGCTTCTTCTCTGGAAACACCATATATTTT.

This chain connects TRBV5-1 to TRBJ2-6; D possibly corresponds to TRBD2 (6 bases). The CDR3 spans 17 residues. Trimming stripped 6 bases from V and 0 bases from J, with 16 bases between. The germline CDR1 and CDR2 sequences are SGHRS and YFSETQ. The CDR3 sequence is CASTSGTLNSGANVLTF. CDR3 nucleotide sequence: TGCGCCAGCACGTCCGGGACTCTCAACTCTGGGGCCAACGTCCTGACTTTC. Using reference TRBV5-1 and TRBJ2-6 for the parts outside the CDR3, the full variable domain is KAGVTQTPRYLIKTRGQQVTLSCSPISGHRSVSWYQQTPGQGLQFLFEYFSETQRNKGNFPGRFSGRQFSNSRSEMNVSTLELGDSALYLCASTSGTLNSGANVLTFGAGSRLTVL.

V is TRBV18 and J is TRBJ2-2; 7 nucleotides align to TRBD1. V shed 2 bases and J 6 bases; nucleotides not matched to a gene: 3. The CDR3 sequence is 14 residues long. Looked up from germline, CDR1 is KGHSH and CDR2 is LQKENI. Written as DNA, the CDR3 is TGTGCCAGCTCACCAAAAGACAGGGCCGGGGAGCTGTTTTTT. This gives the protein CASSPKDRAGELFF.

This clone was recorded once. This chain uses TRBV20-1 with TRBJ2-3; D is unclear. Trimming took off 3 bases at V and 2 bases at J, with 6 bases between the two ends. The CDR3 length is 12 residues. CDR1 is DFQATT and CDR2 is SNEGSKA in the germline V gene (reference sequence). The CDR3 DNA sequence: TGCAGTGCTAGTAGCCCCACAGATACGCAGTATTTT. The encoded protein is CSASSPTDTQYF.

V gene TRBV9 combines with J gene TRBJ2-7; D gene ambiguous. CDR3 length: 14 residues. Germline V lookup: CDR1 SGDLS, CDR2 YYNGEE. Trimming stripped 0 bases from V and 0 bases from J, with 7 bases between. CDR3 residues: CASSVGLSSYEQYF. Written as DNA, the CDR3 is TGTGCCAGCAGCGTAGGTCTGAGCTCCTACGAGCAGTACTTC.

This clone was seen a few times. V usage is TRBV29-1 and J usage is TRBJ1-1; D gene uncertain. The CDR3 totals 13 residues. Deletions cut 2 bases from V and 3 bases from J, with 10 bases between. Looked up from germline, CDR1 is SQVTM and CDR2 is ANQGSEA. The CDR3: CSVERGFDTEAFF. In DNA form, the CDR3 reads TGCAGCGTTGAACGAGGGTTTGACACTGAAGCTTTCTTT. Full variable domain (outside the CDR3, taken from reference TRBV29-1 and TRBJ1-1): SAVISQKPSRDICQRGTSLTIQCQVDSQVTMMFWYRQQPGQSLTLIATANQGSEATYESGFVIDKFPISRPNLTFSTLTVSNMSPEDSSIYLCSVERGFDTEAFFGQGTRLTVV.

This clone was seen at least ten times. The CDR3 here is CASSYFTDRVNEQYF. CDR3 DNA: TGTGCCAGCAGTTACTTTACGGACAGGGTCAACGAGCAGTACTTC. The chain carries TRBV6-5 and TRBJ2-7, with 8 bases matching TRBD1. This CDR3 contains 15 residues. J lost 5 bases, V lost 1 base, and 7 bases had no gene match. The germline CDR1 and CDR2 sequences are MNHEY and SVGAGI.

The chain links TRBV19 to TRBJ1-2, with 9 nucleotides matching TRBD1. Germline assignment: CDR1 LNHDA and CDR2 SQIVND (reference sequence). The CDR3 loop spans 13 amino acids. The V segment lost 6 bases and the J segment 3 bases; nucleotides outside the gene matches: 2. The CDR3 loop reads CASSGQGYYGYTF. The CDR3 coding sequence is TGTGCCAGTAGCGGACAGGGGTACTATGGCTACACCTTC.

The chain uses TRBV19 and TRBJ1-2, with a possible D match to TRBD1 (5 bases). Germline CDR1 LNHDA, CDR2 SQIVND (reference sequence). The CDR3 has 14 residues. Deletions cut 3 bases from V and 2 bases from J, with 10 bases between. This chain's CDR3 is CASSIGGPNYGYTF. CDR3 bases: TGTGCCAGTAGTATCGGGGGTCCGAACTATGGCTACACCTTC.

V and J are TRBV7-2 and TRBJ2-5, with 8 bases matching TRBD2. After removal of 6 bases from V and 1 base from J, the junction contained 4 bases not matched to a gene. The germline V gene encodes CDR1 SGHTA and CDR2 FQGNSA. The CDR3 sequence is 14 residues long. The CDR3 sequence: CASSLLAAQETQYF. CDR3 coding DNA: TGTGCCAGCAGTTTACTAGCGGCCCAAGAGACCCAGTACTTC.

The chain links TRBV11-3 to TRBJ2-7; 9 nucleotides match TRBD1. V shed 3 bases, J shed 2 bases, and the junction held 5 bases outside the gene matches. The germline V gene encodes CDR1 SGHNT and CDR2 YENEEA. The CDR3 runs 15 residues. As DNA, the CDR3 is TGTGCCAGCAGCTTCTTACAGGGGGCTCCCTACGAGCAGTACTTC. The encoded protein is CASSFLQGAPYEQYF.

The chain links TRBV5-4 to TRBJ2-7, with TRBD2 identical over 10 bases. This CDR3 is 15 amino acids long. V dropped 1 base and J dropped 1; count of bases not matched to a gene: 2. Germline-derived CDR1 and CDR2 are SGHNT and YYREEE (reference sequence). This chain's CDR3 is CASSLTSGVSYEQYF. The CDR3 DNA follows: TGTGCCAGCAGCTTGACTAGCGGGGTATCCTACGAGCAGTACTTC.

This clone was observed a few times. The V and J genes are TRBV19 and TRBJ1-1; 9 positions agree with TRBD1. V lost 6 bases to trimming and J lost 4 bases; unmatched junction nucleotides: 12. There are 16 residues in the CDR3. Germline V gene data show CDR1 as LNHDA and CDR2 as SQIVND (reference sequence). This CDR3 is CASSTGGSSWSTEAFF. CDR3 coding DNA: TGTGCCAGTAGCACAGGGGGCTCGAGTTGGAGCACTGAAGCTTTCTTT.

This clone was counted once. The chain employs TRBV7-2 and TRBJ2-7; 12 bases match TRBD2. The germline V gene has CDR1 SGHTA and CDR2 FQGNSA. J lost 3 bases, V lost 2 bases, and 11 bases had no gene match. The CDR3 loop spans 18 amino acids. The CDR3 is CASSLIPSGRAEIYEQYF. In DNA, the CDR3 is TGTGCCAGCAGCTTAATCCCTAGCGGGAGGGCCGAGATCTACGAGCAGTACTTC.

The rearrangement uses TRBV11-2 and TRBJ2-2; TRBD1 matches 10 bases. CDR1 and CDR2 from the germline V gene are SGHAT and FQNNGV. Trimming at V came to 4 bases and at J to 5 bases, leaving 10 bases not matched to a gene. The CDR3 totals 17 residues. DNA for the CDR3: TGTGCCAGCAGCTCATCGAGGGACAGGGGACCAACCGGGGAGCTGTTTTTT. Its translation is CASSSSRDRGPTGELFF.